This T cell receptor beta chain is drawn from a study of shared clonotypes between healthy human individuals (dated by TCRdb to about 2020). With regard to the full study: The cohort included three men and a couple of women between 18 and 49 years of age. For each donor, CD4 naive and CD4 memory were each run on three plates, CD8 naive on two plates, and CD8 memory on one plate. To increase sequencing depth and limit assay-specific biases, TCR repertoire library preparation and sequencing were carried out by different laboratories using diverse techniques. Each donor's leukapheresis produced roughly between roughly 0.9 and 9 billion PBMCs. To estimate repertoire size and how much clonotype sharing occurs between individuals, the study deeply sequenced the blood TCR repertoires of about 5 healthy adults.

The junction carries 21 bases between V and J, which are trimmed by 3 bases and 6 bases respectively. Taken from cysteine to phenylalanine, the CDR3 has 16 residues. Just CDR3 DNA is preserved here, 48 bases in frame from base 1. The germline V gene encodes CDR1 MNHNS and CDR2 SASEGT. Ten or more counts support this clone. Its antigen remains unidentified. The record has no base qualities; no much larger clone is one base away. TCR CDR3 regions were amplified from genomic DNA by multiplex PCR using the deep immunoSEQ assay. For each cell subset, the extracted genomic DNA was distributed evenly across all wells of several immunoSEQ 96-well plates, and each plate served as one replicate. Each replicate PCR for sorted subsets received roughly 0.2 ug genomic DNA, equal to 30,000 or so T cell genomes. Purified libraries were measured with a Qubit 3.0 fluorometer, size-checked on a Bioanalyzer 2100, and measured again with the KAPA Library Quantification kit. Every immunoSEQ 96-well plate was sequenced on a separate single-read 150-cycle Illumina NextSeq 550 flow cell. Per the original workflow: The immunoSEQ output contained only junctional sequences without quality scores, so filtering could not match that applied to full-length reads. To assign V/J genes and CDR3, sequences were annotated against IMGT germline references using PyIR, a Python wrapper for IgBLAST v1.9. Reads were removed for weak V/J assignments (E-value above 1e-6), missing CDR3, stop codons, out-of-frame junctions, or ambiguous translated residues. V3J clonotypes were defined by identical inferred V gene, J gene, and CDR3 amino acid sequence. To compute the percentage overlap between repertoires, the number of shared unique clonotypes was divided by the size of the smaller repertoire. Repertoire richness was assessed with RTK rarefaction, the Chao1 estimator, and Recon v2.1 estimates of unobserved clonotypes. Generation probabilities for all TCRbeta clonotypes obtained by the gDNA method from a few donors were computed using OLGA. The immuneACCESS repertoire file appears here via TCRdb, limited to in-frame rearrangements. These files lack a portion of the clones; in checked studies, under half of the deficit traces to unresolved V genes, and the cause of the others is not known. The V and J calls and clone size are taken from that table; D and trimming were inferred from the DNA. The sample table contains 780,000 or so clones; only one count was recorded for approximately 77% of them. Under 2% of the sample is in the top ten clones.

Findings and caveats that apply to the study as a whole: Pairwise subsampling led to the expectation that sequencing depth would affect the degree of clonotype sharing among donors. Larger estimated clonotype richness was generally found for naive subsets than for memory subsets. Rarefaction of sorted-subset datasets indicated incomplete sequencing despite the large sequencing depth. Clonotypes shared by all four sorted-subset donors showed higher generation probabilities than non-shared clonotypes. Across a handful of donors, approximately 4.9% of naive CD4, roughly 3.4% of naive CD8, approximately 2.5% of memory CD4, and about 0.4% of memory CD8 clonotypes were shared. Sampling was restricted to blood, and TCR repertoires in tissues likely differ from the TCR repertoires found in blood. The small number of donors limited the genetic and exposure-history diversity represented.

Healthy HIV-negative adults with no recently reported acute infections or vaccinations were included as donors. Only Caucasian adults living in Nashville, Tennessee, USA were represented among the donors. CD4+ T cells were enriched by magnetic negative selection; naive cells were then positively selected on CD45RA, and the negative fraction formed the memory subset. Blood was collected by leukapheresis, and PBMCs were isolated by Ficoll-Histopaque density gradient centrifugation and then cryopreserved in liquid nitrogen vapor phase. Purity and quantity of every magnetically sorted T cell population were checked by analytical flow cytometry. Each sorted fraction had its genomic DNA isolated and then quantified by UV absorbance on a Nanodrop 2000c.

The source of this sequence is a woman aged 25 to 45 in good health. Source material: memory CD4+ T cells sorted from blood. This sample's cell subset or site label indicates: CD45RA-negative fraction. The V gene is TRBV6-1 and the J gene is TRBJ2-7; the D gene cannot be resolved reliably. CDR3 sequence: CASSERRTPNFLEQYF. The sequenced DNA: TGTGCCAGCAGTGAGAGAAGGACCCCCAATTTCCTCGAGCAGTACTTC.